This T cell receptor (beta chain) was identified during a study of memory CD4+ T cells and cytomegalovirus serostatus. Study-level background: Healthy Belgian adult donors included roughly nine CMV-positive and around 25 CMV-negative people.

Germline CDR1 reads LNHDA; CDR2 reads SQIVND (reference sequence). There are 14 residues in the CDR3. V dropped 9 bases and J dropped 0; count of bases not matched to a gene: 8. Study results and caveats: CMV serostatus prediction reached median AUC approximately 0.95, or 0.91 with US-trained model.

Single viable CD3+CD4+CD8-CD45RO+ cells were sorted as the memory CD4+ T cells. Donors' CMV status reflects serum IgG against pp150, pp28, p38, p52. CD4+ T cells were isolated by positive magnetic selection. Comments on this clone: Its matching antigen is unknown.

Assay used: immunoSEQ multiplex PCR; TCRdb lists only in-frame clones, some missing. The sample has some 46,000 clones, over 75% seen once. Material for sequencing was memory CD4+ T cells from blood. The chain joins TRBV19 to TRBJ2-7, with 7 bases aligning to TRBD2. The receptor's source is an adult in good health and CMV-seronegative. The CDR3 region is CASKSGDRSYEQYF. CDR3 sequence (DNA): TGTGCCAGCAAGAGCGGGGACCGCTCCTACGAGCAGTACTTC.